The subject of this entry is one TCR beta chain. Its antigen is not identified. The data were obtained in a study of cytomegalovirus exposure and HLA in healthy donors. The primer mix had 60 Vbeta and 13 Jbeta primers. This table comes from immunoSEQ multiplex PCR, and its TCRdb copy is limited to in-frame clones, with some not included. The top ten hold 4% of the sample, which has some 100,000 clones, 76% seen once. General study findings and limits: An ancestry cluster, one associated with Asian ancestry, reportedly showed fewer N-insertions than the 666-donor mean in a later analysis.

In germline, CDR1 is SQVTM, CDR2 ANQGSEA. Trimming pared 4 bases from V and 0 bases from J, leaving 7 bases between. The CDR3 contains 13 residues. The source material was PBMCs. This sequence was found in a woman aged 50 to 60 in good health and CMV-seropositive. The chain combines TRBV29-1 with TRBJ1-5; no clear D gene. CDR3 bases: TGCAGCGTTGCCGAGAATAGCAATCAGCCCCAGCATTTT. Protein: CSVAENSNQPQHF.